This T cell receptor beta chain comes out of a study of blood T cell repertoires in COVID-19 (dated by TCRdb to about 2020). Some background on the complete study: Samples covering the acute and convalescent phases of COVID-19 were provided by collaborators in the United States, Italy and Spain. HLA class I and class II types, where available, came from metadata supplied by the sample provider rather than from assay-based typing. Subjects who had been exposed to COVID-19, were actively infected with it, or had recovered from it provided the deeply sampled blood TCRbeta repertoires that made up the dataset. A freely available public database, intended as a resource for researchers studying the immune response to SARS-CoV-2, is where the repertoires were released. The sample metadata nearly always contained a de-identified subject ID, COVID-19 status, age in years and sex. The samples were drawn from two sources: the first 160 participants of the ongoing ImmuneRACE study, and approximately 1,300 subjects contributed by 6 global collaborators. The prospective study material was composed of cDNA or gDNA derived from T cells, B-cell-depleted T cells, or PBMCs.

To note about this clone: The antigen this receptor binds is unknown. Per-base quality was not reported, and no clone a single base away is much larger than it.

What the research found in general, with its limitations: The amount of clinical and demographic metadata varied by source and participant and was provided uncurated.

The immunoSEQ Assay, a bias-controlled multiplex PCR, was used to amplify TCRbeta CDR3 regions from genomic DNA. Concerning the study's data processing: The number of nucleated cells in each sample was estimated from the amplification of reference gene primers within the assay. Sequence reads were collapsed and filtered to measure the absolute abundance of every unique TCRbeta CDR3 rearrangement. For each sample, productive Simpson clonality was calculated by taking the square root of Simpson's diversity index across productive rearrangements. In its TCRdb copy, this immuneACCESS table keeps in-frame sequences only and misses some clones. Where compared with another copy, unresolved V genes explain less than half of these, and the others have no known cause. V and J calls and clone size are given by that table; D and trimming were obtained from the DNA. This sample lists 200,000 to 250,000 clones; over 65% were detected once. 3% to 4% of the sample is in the top ten clones.

The CDR3 sequence holds 13 residues, the cysteine and phenylalanine included. Just CDR3 DNA is preserved here, 39 bases in frame from base 1. CDR1 is given as MNHEY and CDR2 as SMNVEV, both from the germline V gene (reference sequence). V is clipped by 3 bases and J by 3 bases, and the sequence between their germline boundaries is 8 bases long. Participants in the prospective study were aged roughly 18 to 89 years, lived in 20 to 25 United States geographic areas, and enrolled through a virtual design. To assign participants to cohorts, the prospective study relied on clinical history that participants themselves reported in a screening survey and a study questionnaire. Recovered participants in ImmuneRACE Cohort 3 were defined as having two consecutive negative NP/OP PCR tests, clearance from a healthcare professional, or resolution of symptoms. In the prospective study, whole blood, serum and a nasopharyngeal or oropharyngeal swab were collected from each participant by mobile phlebotomists. Over an approximately 2-month period, participants in the prospective study had the option of providing additional blood draws and questionnaires. Blood samples from the prospective study were shipped frozen or at room temperature prior to DNA extraction.

Sequencing was carried out using PBMCs or T cells enriched from blood (not recorded which). The rearrangement joined TRBV27 to TRBJ1-2, with an unclear D gene assignment. This clonotype was obtained from a woman aged 55-70 years who had recovered from COVID-19. The DNA is TGTGCCAGCAGTTTCGACACTGACTATGGCTACACCTTC. Translated, this is CASSFDTDYGYTF.